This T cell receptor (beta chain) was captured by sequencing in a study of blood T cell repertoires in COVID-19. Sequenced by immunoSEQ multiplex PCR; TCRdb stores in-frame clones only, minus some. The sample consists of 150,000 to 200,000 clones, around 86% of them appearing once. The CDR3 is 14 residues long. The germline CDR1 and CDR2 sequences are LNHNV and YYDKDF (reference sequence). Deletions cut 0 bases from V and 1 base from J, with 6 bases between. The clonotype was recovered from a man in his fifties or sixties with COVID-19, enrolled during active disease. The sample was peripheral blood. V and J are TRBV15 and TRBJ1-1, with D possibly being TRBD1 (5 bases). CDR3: CATSRDTGNTEAFF. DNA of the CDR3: TGTGCCACCAGCAGAGACACAGGGAACACTGAAGCTTTCTTT.